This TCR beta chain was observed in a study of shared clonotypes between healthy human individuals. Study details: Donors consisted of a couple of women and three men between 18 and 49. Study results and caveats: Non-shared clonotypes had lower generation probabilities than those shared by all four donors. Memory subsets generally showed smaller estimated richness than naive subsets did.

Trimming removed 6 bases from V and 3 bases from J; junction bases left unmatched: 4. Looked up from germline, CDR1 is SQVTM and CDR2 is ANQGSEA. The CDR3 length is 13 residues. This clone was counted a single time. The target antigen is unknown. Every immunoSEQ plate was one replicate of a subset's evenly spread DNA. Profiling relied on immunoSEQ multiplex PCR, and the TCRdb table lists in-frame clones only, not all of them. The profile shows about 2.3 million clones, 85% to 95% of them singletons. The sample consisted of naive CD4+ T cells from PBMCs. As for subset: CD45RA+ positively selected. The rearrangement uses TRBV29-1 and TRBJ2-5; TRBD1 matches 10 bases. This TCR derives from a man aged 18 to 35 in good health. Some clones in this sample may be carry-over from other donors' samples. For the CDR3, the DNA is TGCAGCGTCCCGGACAGGGGGGAAGAGACCCAGTACTTC. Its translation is CSVPDRGEETQYF.